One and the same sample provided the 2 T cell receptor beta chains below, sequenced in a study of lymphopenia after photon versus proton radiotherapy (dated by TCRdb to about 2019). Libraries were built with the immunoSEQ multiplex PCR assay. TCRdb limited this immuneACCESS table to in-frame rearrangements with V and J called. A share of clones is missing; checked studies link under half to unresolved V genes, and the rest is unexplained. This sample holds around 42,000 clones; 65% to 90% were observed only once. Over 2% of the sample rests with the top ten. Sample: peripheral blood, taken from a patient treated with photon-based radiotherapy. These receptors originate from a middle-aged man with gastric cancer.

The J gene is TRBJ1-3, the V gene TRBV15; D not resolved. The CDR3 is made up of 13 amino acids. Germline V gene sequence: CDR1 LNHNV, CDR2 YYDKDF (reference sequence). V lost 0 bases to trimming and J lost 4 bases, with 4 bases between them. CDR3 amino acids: CATSREGGNTIYF. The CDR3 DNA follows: TGTGCCACCAGCAGAGAGGGGGGAAACACCATATATTTT.

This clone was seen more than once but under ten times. The CDR3 region has the DNA TGTGCCAGCAGCCAACAATCCGACAGGTTTAATGAAAAACTGTTTTTT. Translation: CASSQQSDRFNEKLFF. The rearrangement links TRBV7-9 to TRBJ1-4; tentative D call: TRBD1 (6 bases). V lost 5 bases and J lost 4, with 17 bases in between. CDR1 and CDR2 from the germline V gene are SEHNR and FQNEAQ (reference sequence). CDR3 length: 16 amino acids.